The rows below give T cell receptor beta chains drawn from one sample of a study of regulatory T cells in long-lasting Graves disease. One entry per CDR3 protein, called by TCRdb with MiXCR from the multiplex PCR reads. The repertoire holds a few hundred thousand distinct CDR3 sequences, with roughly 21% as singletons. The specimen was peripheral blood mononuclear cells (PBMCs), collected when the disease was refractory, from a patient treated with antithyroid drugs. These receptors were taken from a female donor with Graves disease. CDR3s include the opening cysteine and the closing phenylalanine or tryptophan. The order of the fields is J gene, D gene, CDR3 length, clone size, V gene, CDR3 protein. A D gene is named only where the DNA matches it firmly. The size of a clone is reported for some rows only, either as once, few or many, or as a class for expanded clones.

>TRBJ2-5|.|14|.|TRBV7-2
CASSRRWGEETQYF
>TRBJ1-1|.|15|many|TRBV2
CASRRGAARNTEAFF
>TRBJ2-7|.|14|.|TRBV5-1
CASSFEIEDYEQYF
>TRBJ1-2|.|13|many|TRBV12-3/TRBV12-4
CASSQGNRYGYTF
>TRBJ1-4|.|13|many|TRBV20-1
CSVKAGANEKLFF
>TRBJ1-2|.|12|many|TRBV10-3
CAISGPEDYYTF
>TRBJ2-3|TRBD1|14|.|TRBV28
CASNHGQGTDTQYF
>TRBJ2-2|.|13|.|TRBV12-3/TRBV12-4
CASSQRGSGELFF
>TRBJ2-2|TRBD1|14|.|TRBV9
CASSRGQGPGELFF
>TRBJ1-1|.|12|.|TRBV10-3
CAAQAEGTEAFF
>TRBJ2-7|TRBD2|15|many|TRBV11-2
CASSLETSGSYEQYF
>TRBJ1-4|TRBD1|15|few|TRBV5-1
CASSLTGERGEKLFF
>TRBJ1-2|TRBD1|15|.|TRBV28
CASSLPNPTGRGCTF
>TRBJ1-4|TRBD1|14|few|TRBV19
CASSANRGVGKLFF
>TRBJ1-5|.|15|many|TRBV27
CASSLGGTVRKPQHF
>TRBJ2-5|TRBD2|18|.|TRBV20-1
CSATAHEKPGLARGTQYF
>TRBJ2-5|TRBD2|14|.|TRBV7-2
CASSLDSGQETQYF
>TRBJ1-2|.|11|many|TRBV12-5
CASGPGTGYTF
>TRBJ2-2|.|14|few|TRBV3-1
CASSQVGNTGELFF
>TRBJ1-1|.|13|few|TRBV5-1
CASSLNLDTEAFF
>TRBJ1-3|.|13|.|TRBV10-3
CAISDGIGNTIYF
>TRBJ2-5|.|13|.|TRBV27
CASSWTIQETQYF
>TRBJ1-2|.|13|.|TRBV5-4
CASSLDPTYGYTF
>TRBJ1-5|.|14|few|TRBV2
CASSEEGLVQPQHF
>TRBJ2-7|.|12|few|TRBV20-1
CSASVQRREQYF
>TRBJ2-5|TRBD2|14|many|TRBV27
CASSPRGGYETQYF
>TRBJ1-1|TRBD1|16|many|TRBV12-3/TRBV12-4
CASSPGTGGMNTEAFF
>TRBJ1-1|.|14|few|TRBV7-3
CASSLSPVNTEAFF
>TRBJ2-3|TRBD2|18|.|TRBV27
CASSKRASGSWGTDTQYF
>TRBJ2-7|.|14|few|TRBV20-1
CSAREPGSSYEQYF
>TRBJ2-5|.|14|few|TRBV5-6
CASSFRAPQETQYF
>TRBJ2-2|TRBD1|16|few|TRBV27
CASYRGTGKIGGELFF
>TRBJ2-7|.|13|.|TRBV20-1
CSARLGGRDEQYF
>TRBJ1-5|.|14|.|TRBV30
CAWNTGNSNQPQHF
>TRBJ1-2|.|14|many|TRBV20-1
CSASDTEGNYGYTF
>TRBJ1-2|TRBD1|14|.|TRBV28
CASTLQGGVYGYTF
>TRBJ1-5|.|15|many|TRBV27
CASSPGTARNQPQHF
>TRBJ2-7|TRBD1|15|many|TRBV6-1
CASSPVGTGAYEQYF
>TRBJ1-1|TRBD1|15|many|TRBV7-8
CASSPAQGASTEAFF
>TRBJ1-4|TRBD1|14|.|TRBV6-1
CASSRGGRGEKLFF
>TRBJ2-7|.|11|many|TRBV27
CASSLFGEQYF
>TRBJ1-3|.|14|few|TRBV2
CASGHRSSGDTIYF
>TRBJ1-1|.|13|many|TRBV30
CAWSVQGNTEAFF
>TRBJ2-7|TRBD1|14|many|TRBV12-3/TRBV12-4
CASSTDRSSYEQYF
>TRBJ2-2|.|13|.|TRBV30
CAWSVQGAGELFF
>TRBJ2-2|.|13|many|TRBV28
CAVTRGYIGELFF